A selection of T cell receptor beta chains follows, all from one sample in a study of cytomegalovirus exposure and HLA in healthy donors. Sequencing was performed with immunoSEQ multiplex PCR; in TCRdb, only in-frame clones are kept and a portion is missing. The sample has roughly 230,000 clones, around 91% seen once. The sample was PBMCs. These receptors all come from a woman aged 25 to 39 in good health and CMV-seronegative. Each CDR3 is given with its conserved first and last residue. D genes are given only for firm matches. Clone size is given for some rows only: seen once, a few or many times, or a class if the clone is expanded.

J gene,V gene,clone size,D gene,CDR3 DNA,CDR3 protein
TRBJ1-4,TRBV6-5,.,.,TGTGCCAGCAGTCGGGGGGGGAGCGGTGAAAAACTGTTTTTT,CASSRGGSGEKLFF
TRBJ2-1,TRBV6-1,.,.,TGTGCCAGCAGTGAAACGAAGCCCTACAATGAGCAGTTCTTC,CASSETKPYNEQFF
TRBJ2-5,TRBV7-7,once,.,TGTGCCAGCAGCTTAGATCCCAACTGGCAGGCTGATTTCCAAGAGACCCAGTACTTC,CASSLDPNWQADFQETQYF
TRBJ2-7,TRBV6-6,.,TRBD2,TGTGCCAGCAGGACTAGCGGATCCTACGAGCAGTACTTC,CASRTSGSYEQYF
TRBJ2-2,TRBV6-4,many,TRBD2,TGTGCCAGCAGTACTAGCGGGGGCAACACCGGGGAGCTGTTTTTT,CASSTSGGNTGELFF
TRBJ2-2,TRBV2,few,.,TGTGCCAGCAGTGTTGACTCAACCCCCGGGGAGCTGTTTTTT,CASSVDSTPGELFF
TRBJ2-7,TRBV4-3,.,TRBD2,TGCGCCAGCAGCCAAGGGGTAGCGGGAGGGTCCTACGAGCAGTACTTC,CASSQGVAGGSYEQYF
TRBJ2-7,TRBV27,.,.,TGTGCCAGCAGTTTATCTGTCTGGACCCCCTCCTACGAGCAGTACTTC,CASSLSVWTPSYEQYF
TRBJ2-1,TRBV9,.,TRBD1,TGTGCCAGCAACGAACAGGGGATTGACAATGAGCAGTTCTTC,CASNEQGIDNEQFF
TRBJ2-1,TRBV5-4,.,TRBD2,TGTGCCAGCAGCTTGAGGACTAGCGGGGCGAACAATGAGCAGTTCTTC,CASSLRTSGANNEQFF
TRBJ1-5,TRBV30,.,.,TGTGCCTGGAGTTGGGCAGGGCGCACAAATCAGCCCCAGCATTTT,CAWSWAGRTNQPQHF
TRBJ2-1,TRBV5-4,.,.,TGTGCCAGCAGCGAGGGCCCGCAGAATGAGCAGTTCTTC,CASSEGPQNEQFF
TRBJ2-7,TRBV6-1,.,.,TGTGCCAGCAGTGAACGTAAACTAGCCTACTCCTACGAGCAGTACTTC,CASSERKLAYSYEQYF
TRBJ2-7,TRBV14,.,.,TGTGCCAGCAGCCCCTCGTCCGCCAGGGGAGAGCAGTACTTC,CASSPSSARGEQYF
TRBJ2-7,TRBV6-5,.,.,TGTGCCACCAAACAGGGATCCTACGAGCAGTACTTC,CATKQGSYEQYF
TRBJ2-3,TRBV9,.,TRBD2,TGTGCCAGCAGCCGCCTGGGGGGGACTAGCGGGGGCACAGATACGCAGTATTTT,CASSRLGGTSGGTDTQYF
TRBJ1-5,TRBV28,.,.,TGTGCCAGCAGTTCCCTTGGGGACGGCGCTTTGAGCAATCAGCCCCAGCATTTT,CASSSLGDGALSNQPQHF
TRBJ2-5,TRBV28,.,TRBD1,TGTGCCAGCAGTTCCGGGACAGGGGAGCTGGAGACCCAGTACTTC,CASSSGTGELETQYF
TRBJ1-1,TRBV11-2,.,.,TGTGCCAGCAGCCCCGGACGGTTCATGAACACTGAAGCTTTCTTT,CASSPGRFMNTEAFF
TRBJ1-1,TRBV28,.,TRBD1,TGTGCCAGCACTCGAGGGACAGGGTTAAGGGAAGCTTTCTTT,CASTRGTGLREAFF
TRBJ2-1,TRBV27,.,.,TGTGCCAGCAGTTTAATGAGTCTTAGCGTAGACAATGAGCAGTTCTTC,CASSLMSLSVDNEQFF
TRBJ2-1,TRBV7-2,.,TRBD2,TGTGCCAGCAGCTTATCGTCTAGCGGGTCTTCCTACAATGAGCAGTTCTTC,CASSLSSSGSSYNEQFF
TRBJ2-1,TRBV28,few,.,TGTGCCAGCAGTCCTCGCCGCAGGGCCACTATTTACAATGAGCAGTTCTTC,CASSPRRRATIYNEQFF
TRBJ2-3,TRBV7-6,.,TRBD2,TGTGCCAGCAGAGCGGGAGGGTCCACAGATACGCAGTATTTT,CASRAGGSTDTQYF
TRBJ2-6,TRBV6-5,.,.,TGTGCCAGCAGTTACTCATCGACAGGGGCCAACGTCCTGACTTTC,CASSYSSTGANVLTF
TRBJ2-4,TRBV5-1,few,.,TGCGCCAGCAGCTTGGATGGCAAGGAGAACATTCAGTACTTC,CASSLDGKENIQYF
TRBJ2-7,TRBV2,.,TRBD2,TGTGCCAGCAGACTTGGACTAGAAACCTACGAGCAGTACTTC,CASRLGLETYEQYF
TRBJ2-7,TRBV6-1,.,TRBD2,TGTGCCAGCAGTGAGGCTAGCGGGAGTTACGAGCAGTACTTC,CASSEASGSYEQYF
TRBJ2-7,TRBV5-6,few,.,TGTGCCAGCAGCTTCATTAGGTCCGCGGGGGAGCAGTACTTC,CASSFIRSAGEQYF
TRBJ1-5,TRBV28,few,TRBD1,TGTGCCAGCCGAGACAGGGTGGGTCAGCCCCAGCATTTT,CASRDRVGQPQHF
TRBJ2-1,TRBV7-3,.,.,TGTGCCAGCAGGTCCGACAATGAGCAGTTCTTC,CASRSDNEQFF
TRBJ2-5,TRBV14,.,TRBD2,TGTGCCAGCAGCCAAGCTGGGAGGGCGGAGACCCAGTACTTC,CASSQAGRAETQYF
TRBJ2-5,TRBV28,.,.,TGTGCCAGCAGTGTGGACCGGGAGACCCAGTACTTC,CASSVDRETQYF
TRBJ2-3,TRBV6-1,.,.,TGTGCCAGCAGTGAGCTCATCCAGTATTTT,CASSELIQYF
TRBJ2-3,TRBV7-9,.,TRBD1,TGTGCCAGCAGCGGGACAGGGTTAGATACGCAGTATTTT,CASSGTGLDTQYF
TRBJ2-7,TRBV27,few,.,TGTGCCAGCAGTTTAGGGGGGAACTACGAGCAGTACTTC,CASSLGGNYEQYF
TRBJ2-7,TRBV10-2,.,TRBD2,TGCGCCAGCGGGGCGGGAGGGCGGACCTACGAGCAGTACTTC,CASGAGGRTYEQYF
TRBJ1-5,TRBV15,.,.,TGTGCCATCAGCGACAGAATTAGCAATCAGCCCCAGCATTTT,CAISDRISNQPQHF
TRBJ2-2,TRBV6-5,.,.,TGTGCCAGCAGAACGGAGACAAAAACCGGGGAGCTGTTTTTT,CASRTETKTGELFF
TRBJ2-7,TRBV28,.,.,TGTGCCAGCAGTTTCTCAGGACAGAGGGGACCCCACTTC,CASSFSGQRGPHF
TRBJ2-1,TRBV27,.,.,TGTGCCAGCAGTTTAATCCTAGGAGGGCGGAACAATGAGCAGTTCTTC,CASSLILGGRNNEQFF
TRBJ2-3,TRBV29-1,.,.,TGCAGCATCTCTAATTTAGGGAGTAGGGATACGCAGTATTTT,CSISNLGSRDTQYF
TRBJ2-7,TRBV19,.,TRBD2,TGTGCCAGTAGCTTGATGGCGGGAGGCGACGAGCAGTACTTC,CASSLMAGGDEQYF
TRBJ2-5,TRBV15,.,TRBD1,TGTGCCACCAGCAGGTGGGACAGTCAAGAGACCCAGTACTTC,CATSRWDSQETQYF
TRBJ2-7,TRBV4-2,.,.,TGTGCCAGCAGCCAAGTTTGGCCCCCCTACGAGCAGTACTTC,CASSQVWPPYEQYF
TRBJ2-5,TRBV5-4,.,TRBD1,TGTGCCAGCAGCTTGGAAGGGGGCTGGGAGACCCAGTACTTC,CASSLEGGWETQYF
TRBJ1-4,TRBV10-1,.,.,TGCGCCAGCAGTTCGGCCACTAATGAAAAACTGTTTTTT,CASSSATNEKLFF
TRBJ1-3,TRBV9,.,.,TGTGCCAGCAGCGCCCGGGATAGAACCGGCTCTGGAAACACCATATATTTT,CASSARDRTGSGNTIYF
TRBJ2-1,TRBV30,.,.,TGTGCCTGGAGGAGGGGACTGGCCGAGCAGTTCTTC,CAWRRGLAEQFF
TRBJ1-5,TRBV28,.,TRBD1,TGTGCCAGCAGTCACGGCCAGGGGGAGGGCTATCGGGGCAATCAGCCCCAGCATTTT,CASSHGQGEGYRGNQPQHF
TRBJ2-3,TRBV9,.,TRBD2,TGTGCCAGCAGCACGGGACTAGCGGGGCACACAGATACGCAGTATTTT,CASSTGLAGHTDTQYF
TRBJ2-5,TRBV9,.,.,TGTGCCAGCAGCGTAGGCCTGGGAGGCTCGGAAGAGACCCAGTACTTC,CASSVGLGGSEETQYF